Shown below are 9 T cell receptor beta chains from a single sample sequenced in a study of shared clonotypes between healthy human individuals. Method: immunoSEQ multiplex PCR; TCRdb's copy keeps in-frame clones and lacks some. The repertoire holds 760,000 or so clones, with roughly 96% as singletons. CD8 cells regarded as naive lacked CD45RO, were positively chosen for CCR7, and omitted terminally differentiated effector memory CD45RA+ cells. The sample was naive CD8+ T cells sorted from blood. The receptor source for this set is a man aged 25 to 40 in good health.

The rearrangement uses TRBV5-4 and TRBJ2-1, with a possible D match to TRBD2 (6 bases). The germline CDR1 and CDR2 sequences are SGHNT and YYREEE (reference sequence). This CDR3 is 14 amino acids long. The V gene lost 4 bases and the J gene lost 6 bases, with 14 bases spanning the gap. CDR3 bases: TGTGCCAGCAGCGTGGGGGACGGGGGCAATGAGCAGTTCTTC. This translates into CASSVGDGGNEQFF.

The chain recombines TRBV30 with TRBJ2-1; D is undetermined. This CDR3 spans 14 amino acids. With 3 bases removed from V and 0 bases from J, the gap between germline ends came to 9 bases. Germline V gene sequence: CDR1 GTSNPN, CDR2 SVGIG (reference sequence). In DNA, the CDR3 is TGTGCCTGGAGAGGGTTGAGCTCCTACAATGAGCAGTTCTTC. Its translation is CAWRGLSSYNEQFF.

V usage is TRBV18 and J usage is TRBJ2-3, with 12 bases identical to TRBD2. The CDR3 runs to 17 residues. V was pared by 2 bases and J by 4 bases, with 7 bases of the junction left unmatched. Germline CDR1 KGHSH, CDR2 LQKENI. CDR3 amino acids: CASSPTSGRNFPDTQYF. The CDR3 DNA follows: TGTGCCAGCTCACCAACTAGCGGGAGGAATTTTCCAGATACGCAGTATTTT.

In its sample, this clone was seen once. V and J are TRBV19 and TRBJ2-7; weak D call: TRBD2 (5 bases). Germline V lookup: CDR1 LNHDA, CDR2 SQIVND (reference sequence). CDR3 length: 12 residues. V lost 4 bases and J 4 bases, leaving 8 bases between the germline ends. The DNA of the CDR3 is TGTGCCAGTAGTACGGGGTTTTACGAGCAGTACTTC. This codes for CASSTGFYEQYF.

This chain uses TRBV27 with TRBJ2-6; D may be TRBD1 or TRBD2 (6 bases each). Germline V gene data show CDR1 as MNHEY and CDR2 as SMNVEV (reference sequence). The V end was cut by 4 bases, the J end by 2 bases, with 27 bases between. This CDR3 region has 21 residues. CDR3 nucleotide sequence: TGTGCCAGCAGTTCCAATGTACAGGAAGGGGGGTCCTTTACTGGGGCCAACGTCCTGACTTTC. Its translation is CASSSNVQEGGSFTGANVLTF.

J is TRBJ2-2 and V is TRBV11-2; no reliable D call. The germline V gene encodes CDR1 SGHAT and CDR2 FQNNGV. The V end was cut by 0 bases, the J end by 1 base, with 3 bases between. The length of the CDR3 is 14 residues. The CDR3: CASSLDRNTGELFF. In DNA form, the CDR3 reads TGTGCCAGCAGCTTAGACAGGAACACCGGGGAGCTGTTTTTT.

The chain couples TRBV7-9 to TRBJ2-5; a possible D gene is TRBD1 (5 bases). The CDR3 extends over 14 amino acids. The V end was cut by 4 bases, the J end by 3 bases, with 12 bases between. From germline, CDR1 is SEHNR and CDR2 FQNEAQ (reference sequence). In DNA, the CDR3 is TGTGCCAGCAGCTCCCAGGGCTTGAAAGAGACCCAGTACTTC. Translation: CASSSQGLKETQYF.

The chain employs TRBV27 and TRBJ1-5, with 10 bases that match TRBD1. After removal of 5 bases from V and 3 bases from J, the junction contained 4 bases not matched to a gene. Germline loops: CDR1 MNHEY, CDR2 SMNVEV (reference sequence). The CDR3 runs to 15 residues. The CDR3 bases are TGTGCCAGCAGTCAAGACAGGGGGCCCAATCAGCCCCAGCATTTT. This codes for CASSQDRGPNQPQHF.

V gene TRBV7-8 combines with J gene TRBJ2-7; possibly TRBD2 for D (6 bases). This CDR3 spans 16 amino acids. CDR1 is SGHVS and CDR2 is FQNEAQ in the germline V gene. Trimming shortened V by 2 bases and J by 4 bases, and 18 bases separated the two germline ends. This CDR3 reads CASSLSWGDIVYEQYF. CDR3 DNA: TGTGCCAGCAGCTTATCCTGGGGGGATATTGTTTACGAGCAGTACTTC.